Only a few counts were recorded for the clone carrying this T cell receptor (beta chain). What it binds is not known. The data were taken from a study of T-cell reconstitution after alpha-beta-depleted transplantation in children. Findings of the study overall: Recipient T cells and thymic progenitors that survived gave rise to the high TCRbeta diversity observed at day 60 in some patients.

The CDR3 consists of 15 residues. Germline CDR1 and CDR2: LNHNV and YYDKDF (reference sequence). Trimming removed 2 bases at V and 3 bases at J, with 13 bases between. Preparation of the TCRbeta library involved a method that used unique molecular identifiers. TCRdb reprocessed the PCR reads via MiXCR and lists one record per CDR3 protein. The sample has 250,000 or so distinct CDR3 sequences, more than 20% seen once. The V and J genes are TRBV15 and TRBJ2-5, with D possibly being TRBD2 (5 bases). The specimen was PBMCs, mostly from graft donor cells, collected 360 days after TCRalphabeta/CD19-depleted stem cell transplant. The sequence derives from a female patient aged 2 to 10 who had a stem cell transplant for congenital amegakaryocytic thrombocytopenia, so the T cells may come from the graft donor. The CDR3, as DNA: TGTGCCACCAGCAGACTCGGACCGGGAAAAGAGACCCAGTACTTC. This encodes CATSRLGPGKETQYF.